This entry is about one TCR beta chain. The sample belongs to a study of blood T cell repertoires in COVID-19. Study processing details: Amplification with reference gene primers provided the estimates of nucleated cell counts. Clones were sequenced by immunoSEQ multiplex PCR, and TCRdb holds only the in-frame ones, with some missing. V and J calls and clone size are given by that table; D and trimming were obtained from the DNA. There are 470,000 or so clones in the sample; 75% to 90% occur only once, and 3% to 3.5% lies in the top ten. This CDR3 is built from 14 residues. With 2 bases removed from V and 2 bases from J, the gap between germline ends came to 9 bases. The germline CDR1 and CDR2 sequences are MNHEY and SVGAGI.

The chain has TRBV6-5 and TRBJ1-2, with D possibly matching TRBD1 (5 bases). The sequence was obtained from a human donor in a cohort sampled during active COVID-19. Sequenced: peripheral blood. In nucleotides, the CDR3 is TGTGCCAGCAGTTACGGGACTGAAAACTATGGCTACACCTTC. It is translated as CASSYGTENYGYTF.